Presented here are 26 T cell receptor beta chains from one specimen sequenced in a study of T cells after yellow fever vaccination. TCRdb redid the calling of the 5' RACE reads with MiXCR, one entry per CDR3 protein. In the table there are some 600,000 distinct CDR3 sequences, approximately 16% of which are singletons. The sequences come from PBMCs, collected about 5 days after the first yellow fever vaccination. The receptors originated from a man between 18 and 29 years old who received the YFV17D yellow fever vaccine.

The genes are TRBV6-5 and TRBJ1-2; 7 positions match TRBD1. The CDR3 is made up of 15 amino acids. The germline CDR1 and CDR2 sequences are MNHEY and SVGAGI. After removal of 2 bases from V and 7 bases from J, the junction contained 10 bases not matched to a gene. The CDR3 is CASSYTIRQGSGYTF. In nucleotides, the CDR3 is TGTGCCAGCAGTTACACAATCCGACAGGGTAGTGGCTACACCTTC.

The gene calls are TRBV12-3 or TRBV12-4 and TRBJ1-1, with 10 bases matching TRBD1. V shed 6 bases, J shed 1 base, and the junction held 8 bases outside the gene matches. The CDR3 sequence is 16 residues long. In nucleotides, the CDR3 is TGTGCCAGCAGCCGAGAGCGGACAGGGGGGAACACTGAAGCTTTCTTT. Encoded protein: CASSRERTGGNTEAFF.

The chain combines TRBV7-8 with TRBJ2-3; a weak D match, TRBD1 (5 bases). Trimming removed 2 bases from V and 3 bases from J, with 12 bases in between. The germline gives CDR1 SGHVS, CDR2 FQNEAQ. The CDR3 spans 15 residues. In DNA form, the CDR3 reads TGTGCCAGCAGCTTATTTGAACCAGGGACAGATACGCAGTATTTT. Translated: CASSLFEPGTDTQYF. Based on the CDR3 plus reference TRBV7-8 and TRBJ2-3, the full variable domain is GAGVSQSPRYKVAKRGQDVALRCDPISGHVSLFWYQQALGQGPEFLTYFQNEAQLDKSGLPSDRFFAERPEGSVSTLKIQRTQQEDSAVYLCASSLFEPGTDTQYFGPGTRLTVL.

There are a few counts of this clonotype. The chain carries TRBV23-1 and TRBJ2-5, with D maybe TRBD2 (6 bases). TRBV23-1 is designated an ORF whose function remains uncertain. The V end lost 11 bases, the J end lost 2 bases, and 18 bases lay between the germline ends. The CDR3 is 14 amino acids. The CDR3 spells CARTWGERQETQYF. The CDR3 DNA is TGCGCCCGCACCTGGGGGGAGCGACAAGAGACCCAGTACTTC.

This clonotype has a handful of counts. The chain links TRBV7-9 to TRBJ2-1, with TRBD2 as a possible D gene (7 bases). The germline gives CDR1 SEHNR, CDR2 FQNEAQ (reference sequence). This CDR3 spans 15 amino acids. V was cut by 1 base and J by 6 bases, with 13 bases left in between. In DNA, the CDR3 is TGTGCCAGCAGCTTAGAGGGGGGGCCTTTCAATGAGCAGTTCTTC. Protein product: CASSLEGGPFNEQFF.

The sample holds a few counts of this clonotype. The chain recombines TRBV4-3 with TRBJ2-3; D could derive from TRBD1 or TRBD2 (6 bases each). CDR3 length equals 16 residues. V was trimmed by 0 bases and J by 8 bases, leaving 18 bases between them. Looked up from germline, CDR1 is LGHNA and CDR2 is YSLEER. Written as DNA, the CDR3 is TGCGCCAGCAGCCAAGATCACGGGGGCCCCCTCGGTACGCAGTATTTT. This codes for CASSQDHGGPLGTQYF.

The rearrangement uses TRBV7-2 and TRBJ2-3; D call uncertain. The CDR3 totals 14 residues. The V end lost 4 bases, the J end lost 4 bases, and 12 bases lay between the germline ends. CDR1 is SGHTA and CDR2 is FQGNSA in the germline V gene. The CDR3, as DNA: TGTGCCAGCAGCTCCTCTGCTGGTCCAGATACGCAGTATTTT. Its protein is CASSSSAGPDTQYF.

This clonotype showed up just a few times. The rearrangement uses TRBV4-2 and TRBJ1-4; the match to TRBD1 covers 9 bases. CDR1 is LGHNA and CDR2 is YNFKEQ in the germline V gene. The CDR3 is 15 amino acids. J gave up 7 bases and V 4 bases, and 7 bases lay outside the gene matches. Written as DNA, the CDR3 is TGTGCCAGCAGCCTTGGACAGGGGCCTAGTGAAAAACTGTTTTTT. Translated: CASSLGQGPSEKLFF.

This clonotype was detected only a few times. J is TRBJ1-2 and V is TRBV5-1, with 7 nucleotides matching TRBD1. The CDR3 is 15 residues long. Germline V lookup: CDR1 SGHRS, CDR2 YFSETQ. Trimming removed 3 bases from V and 3 bases from J; junction bases left unmatched: 8. CDR3 coding DNA: TGCGCCAGCAGCTGGAGACAGGGAGGAGACTATGGCTACACCTTC. It codes for CASSWRQGGDYGYTF.

This clonotype was counted a few times. The rearrangement joins TRBV7-6 to TRBJ2-2, with no clear D. V lost 5 bases to trimming and J lost 4 bases, with 8 bases between them. Germline CDR1 is SGHVS and CDR2 is FNYEAQ. CDR3 length: 13 residues. The CDR3 region is CASSPDPTGELFF. Here the CDR3 DNA reads TGTGCCAGCAGCCCCGACCCCACCGGGGAGCTGTTTTTT.

The genes are TRBV24-1 and TRBJ2-2; perhaps TRBD1 as D (6 bases). V gave up 4 bases and J gave up 1 base, with 12 bases separating them. Germline V gene data show CDR1 as KGHDR and CDR2 as SFDVKD. The CDR3 contains 16 residues. The DNA for the CDR3 is TGTGCCACCAGTGAAACCACAGGGAAGAACACCGGGGAGCTGTTTTTT. This codes for CATSETTGKNTGELFF.

The chain uses TRBV6-5 and TRBJ2-5; weak D call: TRBD2 (5 bases). Germline V gives CDR1 MNHEY, CDR2 SVGAGI. Deletions cut 6 bases from V and 5 bases from J, with 13 bases between. This CDR3 spans 13 amino acids. CDR3: CASRHSGIETQYF. The DNA of the CDR3 is TGTGCCAGCAGACACTCGGGAATTGAGACCCAGTACTTC.

This clonotype was seen once. The junction differs from germline at one of its ends, possibly a read error. The chain couples TRBV4-1 to TRBJ2-1, with 10 bases lining up with TRBD2. This CDR3 region has 19 residues. Germline-derived CDR1 and CDR2 are MGHRA and YSYEKL. The CDR3 bases are TGCTCCAGCAGCCAAGAGGTAGCGGGGGGTGTTAGCTCCTACAATGAGCAGTTCTTC. This sequence encodes CSSSQEVAGGVSSYNEQFF.

V usage is TRBV12-3 or TRBV12-4 and J usage is TRBJ2-2; D not resolved. With 7 bases removed from V and 0 bases from J, the gap between germline ends came to 9 bases. CDR3 length equals 14 residues. CDR3 DNA sequence: TGTGCCAGCACCCAATCAGCGAACACCGGGGAGCTGTTTTTT. Translating it yields CASTQSANTGELFF.

This chain uses TRBV20-1 with TRBJ2-5; D may match TRBD1 or TRBD2 (6 bases each). CDR3 length: 12 amino acids. Per the germline V gene, CDR1 is DFQATT and CDR2 is SNEGSKA (reference sequence). Between the trimmed V and J ends, which lost 1 base and 10 bases, there was a span of 13 bases. The CDR3, as DNA: TGCAGTGCTAGAGGGGGGCGGGGCAGCCAGTACTTC. As protein: CSARGGRGSQYF.

This clonotype was recorded at least ten times. The rearrangement joins TRBV7-3 to TRBJ1-1, with D unclear. The CDR3 contains 13 residues. In germline, CDR1 is SGHTA, CDR2 FQGTGA. Trimming stripped 3 bases from V and 3 bases from J, with 8 bases between. This chain's CDR3 is CASSFSRDTEAFF. The DNA of the CDR3 is TGTGCCAGCAGCTTTAGCCGGGACACTGAAGCTTTCTTT. Filled out from reference TRBV7-3 and TRBJ1-1, the complete variable domain reads GAGVSQTPSNKVTEKGKYVELRCDPISGHTALYWYRQSLGQGPEFLIYFQGTGAADDSGLPNDRFFAVRPEGSVSTLKIQRTERGDSAVYLCASSFSRDTEAFFGQGTRLTVV.

The chain employs TRBV29-1 and TRBJ2-3; D perhaps matches TRBD2 (7 bases). V was shortened by 8 bases and J by 6 bases, with 15 bases between the two germline ends. Germline-derived CDR1 and CDR2 are SQVTM and ANQGSEA. The CDR3 totals 12 residues. The CDR3 nucleotides read TGCAGCTCGGGGGGCCCCCGGGATACGCAGTATTTT. Residues: CSSGGPRDTQYF.

V usage is TRBV27 and J usage is TRBJ2-5, with D possibly called TRBD1 or TRBD2 (5 bases each). V was shortened by 8 bases and J by 2 bases, with 12 bases between the two germline ends. There are 13 residues in the CDR3. Germline V gives CDR1 MNHEY, CDR2 SMNVEV (reference sequence). CDR3 residues: CASQGTLQETQYF. Here the CDR3 DNA reads TGTGCCAGCCAAGGGACGCTACAAGAGACCCAGTACTTC.

This clonotype was detected only a few times. The rearrangement uses TRBV5-1 and TRBJ2-1; a weak D match, TRBD1 (6 bases). There are 15 residues in the CDR3. The germline V and J ends were trimmed by 6 bases and 5 bases, with 18 bases remaining between them. CDR1 is SGHRS and CDR2 is YFSETQ in the germline V gene. The CDR3 loop is CASNPRQAPNNEQFF. The CDR3 region has the DNA TGCGCCAGCAATCCCAGACAGGCCCCAAACAATGAGCAGTTCTTC.

This clonotype has only a few counts. J is TRBJ2-5 and V is TRBV4-3, with TRBD2 matching over 12 bases. The germline gives CDR1 LGHNA, CDR2 YSLEER. This CDR3 region has 16 residues. Trimming at V came to 2 bases and at J to 9 bases, leaving 10 bases not matched to a gene. The DNA for the CDR3 is TGCGCCAGCAGCCAACGACTAGCGGGGGACAGGTCGGCCCAGTACTTC. Its translation: CASSQRLAGDRSAQYF.

This clonotype was recorded a few times. V is TRBV29-1 and J is TRBJ1-1; 8 bases line up with TRBD1. V lost 6 bases and J lost 4; bases outside the gene matches: 4. CDR1 and CDR2 (germline): SQVTM, ANQGSEA. This CDR3 has 12 residues. This CDR3 is CSVATGVTEAFF. CDR3 bases: TGCAGCGTGGCGACAGGGGTCACTGAAGCTTTCTTT.

This clonotype was observed a few times. This chain links TRBV6-1 with TRBJ1-2; D may be TRBD1 (6 bases). Germline lookup yields CDR1 MNHNS and CDR2 SASEGT. Trimming pared 5 bases from V and 6 bases from J, leaving 19 bases between. This CDR3 has 15 residues. The DNA of the CDR3 is TGTGCCAGCAGTCCCATTGACAGGACCCACGATGGCTACACCTTC. It codes for CASSPIDRTHDGYTF.

The chain uses TRBV20-1 and TRBJ2-3; D may be TRBD2 (5 bases). With 6 bases removed from V and 2 bases from J, the gap between germline ends came to 12 bases. The germline V gene encodes CDR1 DFQATT and CDR2 SNEGSKA (reference sequence). The CDR3 totals 13 residues. The CDR3 reads CSADLSATDTQYF. CDR3 DNA sequence: TGCAGTGCCGACCTTAGCGCCACAGATACGCAGTATTTT.

This clonotype was counted only a few times. The rearrangement uses TRBV19 and TRBJ2-2, with 7 bases lining up with TRBD1. CDR3 size: 17 residues. Germline trimming cut 2 bases from V and 1 base from J; bases unmatched to any gene: 7. Looked up from germline, CDR1 is LNHDA and CDR2 is SQIVND (reference sequence). CDR3 bases: TGTGCCAGTAGTATACCCCGACAGGGAAAGAACACCGGGGAGCTGTTTTTT. It is translated as CASSIPRQGKNTGELFF.

This clonotype was picked up one time. This chain connects TRBV5-1 to TRBJ1-1; weak D call: TRBD1 (6 bases). The V gene lost 2 bases and the J gene lost 6 bases, with 14 bases spanning the gap. This CDR3 spans 14 amino acids. Germline V gene data show CDR1 as SGHRS and CDR2 as YFSETQ. The DNA for the CDR3 is TGCGCCAGCAGCTTTGGCAGGGGTGGCCCTGAAGCTTTCTTT. Its translation: CASSFGRGGPEAFF.

V usage is TRBV20-1 and J usage is TRBJ1-1; TRBD1 might be the D (6 bases). CDR3 length: 12 amino acids. Trimming stripped 2 bases from V and 4 bases from J, with 8 bases between. In germline, CDR1 is DFQATT, CDR2 SNEGSKA (reference sequence). CDR3 in amino acids: CSARLRGTEAFF. CDR3 DNA sequence: TGCAGTGCTAGACTCAGGGGCACTGAAGCTTTCTTT.